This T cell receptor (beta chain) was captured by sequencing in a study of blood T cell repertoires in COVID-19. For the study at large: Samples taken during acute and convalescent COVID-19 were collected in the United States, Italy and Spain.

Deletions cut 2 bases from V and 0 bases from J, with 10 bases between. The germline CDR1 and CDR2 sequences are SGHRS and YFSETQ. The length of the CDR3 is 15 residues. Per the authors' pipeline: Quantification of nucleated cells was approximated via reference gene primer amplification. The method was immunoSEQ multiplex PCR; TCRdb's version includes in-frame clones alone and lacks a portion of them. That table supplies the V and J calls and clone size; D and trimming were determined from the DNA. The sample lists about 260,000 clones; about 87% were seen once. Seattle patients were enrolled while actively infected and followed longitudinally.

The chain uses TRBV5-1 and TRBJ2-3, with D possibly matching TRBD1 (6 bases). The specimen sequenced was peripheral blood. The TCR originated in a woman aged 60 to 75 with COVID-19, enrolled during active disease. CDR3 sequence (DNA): TGCGCCAGCAGCTTTGAGGGGGTTAGCACAGATACGCAGTATTTT. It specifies CASSFEGVSTDTQYF.